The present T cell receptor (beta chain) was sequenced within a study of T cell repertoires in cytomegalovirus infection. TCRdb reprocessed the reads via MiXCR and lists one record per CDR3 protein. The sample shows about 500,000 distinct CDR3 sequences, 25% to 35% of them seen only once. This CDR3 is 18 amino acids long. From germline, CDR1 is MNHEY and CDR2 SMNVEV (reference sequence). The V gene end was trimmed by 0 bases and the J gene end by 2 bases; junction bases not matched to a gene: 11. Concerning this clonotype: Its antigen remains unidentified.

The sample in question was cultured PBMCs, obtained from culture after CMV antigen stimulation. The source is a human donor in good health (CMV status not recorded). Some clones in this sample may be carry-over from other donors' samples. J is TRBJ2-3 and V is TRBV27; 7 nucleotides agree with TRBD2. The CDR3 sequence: CASSLSLSSGLNTDTQYF. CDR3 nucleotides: TGTGCCAGCAGTTTATCCTTGTCTAGCGGTCTTAACACAGATACGCAGTATTTT.